This T cell receptor beta chain came from a study of blood T cell repertoires in COVID-19 (dated by TCRdb to 2020 to 2021). Regarding the research as a whole: The collaborator samples originated in the United States, Italy and Spain and spanned the acute and convalescent phases of COVID-19. The dataset comprised deeply sampled blood TCRbeta repertoires from subjects exposed to, actively infected with, or recovered from COVID-19. The sample metadata nearly always contained a de-identified subject ID, COVID-19 status, age in years and sex. The prospective study material was composed of cDNA or gDNA derived from T cells, B-cell-depleted T cells, or PBMCs. A freely available public database, intended as a resource for researchers studying the immune response to SARS-CoV-2, is where the repertoires were released. Where available, HLA class I and class II types were obtained from metadata supplied by the sample provider rather than from assay-based typing. Samples came from the ongoing ImmuneRACE study (first 160 participants) plus 1,254 subjects from 6 global collaborators. The investigation overall reported the following: The quantity of clinical and demographic metadata differed by source and by participant and was supplied without curation.

A remark on this clone: The antigen it recognizes is unknown. There are no base qualities to consult, and no much larger clone falls within one base.

Collaborating institutions collected whole blood in K2EDTA tubes following their own protocols. For TCRbeta analysis, collaborators shipped samples as frozen whole blood, isolated PBMCs, or DNA extracted from either of those sample types. TCRbeta CDR3 regions were amplified from genomic DNA by means of the immunoSEQ Assay, a bias-controlled multiplex PCR. In the paper's pipeline: Nucleated cell counts per sample were estimated from amplification of reference gene primers within the assay. Sequence reads were collapsed and filtered to measure the absolute abundance of every unique TCRbeta CDR3 rearrangement. For each sample, productive Simpson clonality was calculated by taking the square root of Simpson's diversity index across productive rearrangements. The table was pulled from immuneACCESS by TCRdb, which kept in-frame rearrangements only. Such tables lose some clones; where checked, under half of the loss comes from unresolved V genes, and the rest has no known cause. V and J calls plus clone size are reproduced from that table; the DNA served to infer D and trimming. For this sample the table gives about 270,000 clones, of which approximately 86% were detected only once. The ten largest clones take up just under 9% of the sample.

CDR1 and CDR2, per the germline V gene, are SGHDT and YYEEEE. From the cysteine up to the phenylalanine, the CDR3 has a length of 11 residues. Of the read, only the CDR3 DNA is kept; its 33 bases are in frame from base 1. Relative to germline, V is 4 bases shorter and J is 2 bases shorter, with 3 bases between their ends. The chain is made from TRBV5-6 and TRBJ1-2, with the D gene too uncertain to name. Sequencing was carried out using peripheral blood. The sequence was collected from a man in his forties or fifties with active or convalescent COVID-19. The DNA sequence is as follows: TGTGCCAGCAGCCAAAACTATGGCTACACCTTC. It codes for CASSQNYGYTF.